Each of the 12 T cell receptor beta chains below was sequenced from the same sample in a study of T cell responses to AZD1222 COVID-19 vaccine. TCRdb's copy holds only in-frame clones and misses some; the assay was immunoSEQ multiplex PCR. The sample holds approximately 110,000 clones, about 88% seen once. The sample consisted of peripheral blood, taken on day 0 of AZD1222 vaccination. These receptors came from an adult in good health.

The chain combines TRBV6-2 or TRBV6-3 with TRBJ2-5, with a possible D match to TRBD2 (6 bases). Germline lookup yields CDR1 MNHEY and CDR2 SVGEGT. The V end was cut by 2 bases, the J end by 1 base, with 8 bases between. This CDR3 is 14 amino acids long. The CDR3 DNA follows: TGTGCCAGCAGTTACGCGGGACCCCAAGAGACCCAGTACTTC. Translated, it gives CASSYAGPQETQYF.

The chain has TRBV18 and TRBJ1-6; possible D gene TRBD1, 6 bases. Between the trimmed V and J ends, which lost 2 bases and 0 bases, there was a span of 23 bases. This CDR3 has 21 residues. The germline gives CDR1 KGHSH, CDR2 LQKENI. The CDR3 loop reads CASSPTGIKLTPSSYNSPLHF. CDR3 bases: TGTGCCAGCTCACCAACAGGGATCAAGTTAACCCCGAGCTCCTATAATTCACCCCTCCACTTT.

This rearrangement joins TRBV7-9 to TRBJ2-2, with D unclear. Trimming cost V 4 bases and J 1 base, with 10 bases left between them. Looked up from germline, CDR1 is SEHNR and CDR2 is FQNEAQ (reference sequence). The CDR3 contains 15 residues. In DNA form, the CDR3 reads TGTGCCAGCAGCTCCTCCGGATTGAACACCGGGGAGCTGTTTTTT. The encoded protein is CASSSSGLNTGELFF.

The chain couples TRBV4-2 to TRBJ2-5, with 11 bases that match TRBD2. Germline lookup yields CDR1 LGHNA and CDR2 YNFKEQ. J lost 1 base, V lost 4 bases, and 11 bases had no gene match. This CDR3 spans 18 amino acids. CDR3 in DNA: TGTGCCAGCAGCCTCCGAACTAGCGGGGGAGGGGGCCAAGAGACCCAGTACTTC. This codes for CASSLRTSGGGGQETQYF.

This clone has a handful of counts. CDR3 residues: CASSERVAGGSKNIQYF. The CDR3 DNA reads TGTGCCAGCAGTGAAAGGGTAGCGGGAGGCTCCAAAAACATTCAGTACTTC. This chain connects TRBV2 to TRBJ2-4, with 10 bases matching TRBD2. Germline lookup yields CDR1 SNHLY and CDR2 FYNNEI. V trimming: 2 bases; J trimming: 2 bases; junction bases outside the gene matches: 6. This CDR3 is 17 amino acids long.

V gene TRBV7-2 combines with J gene TRBJ1-6; the match to TRBD1 covers 10 bases. Germline V gives CDR1 SGHTA, CDR2 FQGNSA. This CDR3 contains 15 residues. The V gene end was trimmed by 5 bases and the J gene end by 10 bases; junction bases not matched to a gene: 8. The CDR3: CASSNRQGAGSPLHF. CDR3 sequence (DNA): TGTGCCAGCAGCAATAGACAGGGGGCGGGATCACCCCTCCACTTT.

J is TRBJ2-2 and V is TRBV4-3, with a possible D match to TRBD2 (6 bases). The CDR3 is made up of 15 amino acids. The V gene lost 5 bases and the J gene lost 8 bases, with 18 bases spanning the gap. The germline gives CDR1 LGHNA, CDR2 YSLEER. CDR3 sequence reads: CASSKGTAGSGELFF. DNA for the CDR3: TGCGCCAGCAGCAAGGGGACCGCCGGGAGTGGGGAGCTGTTTTTT.

The J gene is TRBJ1-5, the V gene TRBV2; TRBD1 might be the D (5 bases). Germline CDR1 SNHLY, CDR2 FYNNEI. V was shortened by 4 bases and J by 0 bases, with 10 bases between the two germline ends. This CDR3 has 15 amino acids. This CDR3 reads CASSVDSNSNQPQHF. CDR3 in DNA: TGTGCCAGCAGTGTCGACAGTAATAGCAATCAGCCCCAGCATTTT.

This chain links TRBV15 with TRBJ1-5; D not certain. Germline CDR1 and CDR2: LNHNV and YYDKDF (reference sequence). CDR3 size: 14 residues. V was pared by 8 bases and J by 2 bases, with 13 bases between. CDR3 nucleotides: TGTGCCACCTGGAATGGATGGGGCAATCAGCCCCAGCATTTT. Amino acid sequence: CATWNGWGNQPQHF. Complete variable domain (other parts from reference TRBV15 and TRBJ1-5): DAMVIQNPRYQVTQFGKPVTLSCSQTLNHNVMYWYQQKSSQAPKLLFHYYDKDFNNEADTPDNFQSRRPNTSFCFLDIRSPGLGDTAMYLCATWNGWGNQPQHFGDGTRLSIL.

This rearrangement joins TRBV18 to TRBJ1-4; D gene ambiguous. Trimming shortened V by 6 bases and J by 4 bases, and 6 bases separated the two germline ends. CDR3 size: 12 residues. CDR1 and CDR2 (germline): KGHSH, LQKENI. In DNA form, the CDR3 reads TGTGCCAGCTCTCCGAGTAATGAAAAACTGTTTTTT. Residues: CASSPSNEKLFF.

The V and J genes are TRBV6-6 and TRBJ2-5, with 15 bases aligning to TRBD2. Germline V gives CDR1 MNHNY, CDR2 SVGAGI (reference sequence). Trimming at V came to 5 bases and at J to 2 bases, leaving 9 bases not matched to a gene. The CDR3 has 18 residues. The CDR3, as DNA: TGTGCCAGCAGTCAGAGGACTAGCGGGAGGGCCGAGCAAGAGACCCAGTACTTC. It yields the protein CASSQRTSGRAEQETQYF.

V is TRBV7-6 and J is TRBJ1-4; TRBD1 matches at 10 bases. The length of the CDR3 is 16 residues. J lost 1 base, V lost 5 bases, and 4 bases had no gene match. Germline V gene lookup returns CDR1 SGHVS and CDR2 FNYEAQ. The CDR3 DNA sequence: TGTGCCAGCAGCCTGGACAGGGGGGTAACTAATGAAAAACTGTTTTTT. Translated, it gives CASSLDRGVTNEKLFF. Full variable domain (missing parts from reference TRBV7-6 and TRBJ1-4): GAGVSQSPRYKVTKRGQDVALRCDPISGHVSLYWYRQALGQGPEFLTYFNYEAQQDKSGLPNDRFSAERPEGSISTLTIQRTEQRDSAMYRCASSLDRGVTNEKLFFGSGTQLSVL.